Listed below are T cell receptor beta chains from one sample, sequenced in a study of human T cells and chemical hapten exposure. TCRdb analysed the RACE reads with MiXCR anew, one entry per CDR3 protein. Of some 98,000 distinct CDR3 sequences in the sample, roughly 10% were seen once. Sequenced here: whole blood, sampled in connection with sensitization to the hapten diphenylcyclopropenone (DPC). These receptors all come from a woman aged 55 to 70 with alopecia areata. Some clones in this sample may be carry-over from other donors' samples. Both conserved end residues are part of each CDR3. Fields, in order: J gene, V gene, D gene, clone size, CDR3 protein, CDR3 DNA. D genes are given only for firm matches. Not every row has a clone size; where given, it reads once, few, many or a size class.

J gene: TRBJ2-7
V gene: TRBV19
D gene: TRBD1
clone size: many
CDR3 protein: CASSALGQGNYEQYF
CDR3 DNA: TGTGCCAGTAGCGCCCTGGGACAGGGGAACTACGAGCAGTACTTC

J gene: TRBJ1-2
V gene: TRBV7-2
D gene: TRBD1
clone size: few
CDR3 protein: CASSLETGGSSGYTF
CDR3 DNA: TGTGCCAGCAGCTTAGAGACAGGGGGTAGCTCAGGCTACACCTTC

J gene: TRBJ1-1
V gene: TRBV7-6
D gene: TRBD1
clone size: many
CDR3 protein: CASSLQGYNTEAFF
CDR3 DNA: TGTGCCAGCAGCCTACAGGGGTACAACACTGAAGCTTTCTTT

J gene: TRBJ2-7
V gene: TRBV4-1
D gene: -
clone size: many
CDR3 protein: CASSQGGPGEYF
CDR3 DNA: TGCGCCAGCAGCCAAGGGGGGCCAGGAGAGTACTTC

J gene: TRBJ2-7
V gene: TRBV11-3
D gene: TRBD2
clone size: many
CDR3 protein: CASSLVCLSGLGYEQYF
CDR3 DNA: TGTGCCAGCAGCTTAGTGTGCCTTTCGGGACTAGGTTACGAGCAGTACTTC

J gene: TRBJ1-5
V gene: TRBV6-5
D gene: -
clone size: -
CDR3 protein: CASSYSAQNNQPQHF
CDR3 DNA: TGTGCCAGCAGTTACTCGGCCCAGAACAATCAGCCCCAGCATTTT

J gene: TRBJ1-2
V gene: TRBV27
D gene: -
clone size: many
CDR3 protein: CASSLTQIPLLYGYTF
CDR3 DNA: TGTGCCAGCAGTTTAACCCAGATACCTCTATTGTATGGCTACACCTTC

J gene: TRBJ2-1
V gene: TRBV5-1
D gene: -
clone size: many
CDR3 protein: CASSLGDLYNEQFF
CDR3 DNA: TGCGCCAGCAGCTTGGGAGACCTCTACAATGAGCAGTTCTTC

J gene: TRBJ1-2
V gene: TRBV2
D gene: -
clone size: few
CDR3 protein: CASSEGAAFSYTF
CDR3 DNA: TGTGCCAGCAGTGAAGGGGCAGCCTTTAGCTACACCTTC

J gene: TRBJ1-5
V gene: TRBV5-1
D gene: -
clone size: -
CDR3 protein: CASSLGERGQPQHF
CDR3 DNA: TGCGCCAGCAGCTTGGGAGAAAGAGGTCAGCCCCAGCATTTT

J gene: TRBJ1-5
V gene: TRBV29-1
D gene: TRBD1
clone size: many
CDR3 protein: CSVATGGDQPQHF
CDR3 DNA: TGCAGCGTTGCCACAGGGGGGGACCAGCCCCAGCATTTT

J gene: TRBJ2-3
V gene: TRBV29-1
D gene: -
clone size: many
CDR3 protein: CSVERDLDTQYF
CDR3 DNA: TGCAGCGTTGAACGGGATTTAGATACGCAGTATTTT

J gene: TRBJ1-5
V gene: TRBV5-1
D gene: -
clone size: many
CDR3 protein: CASSLSSGNQPQHF
CDR3 DNA: TGCGCCAGCAGCTTATCCTCGGGCAATCAGCCCCAGCATTTT

J gene: TRBJ1-1
V gene: TRBV11-2
D gene: -
clone size: few
CDR3 protein: CASSPPRGHTEAFF
CDR3 DNA: TGTGCCAGCAGCCCCCCCCGGGGTCACACTGAAGCTTTCTTT

J gene: TRBJ2-3
V gene: TRBV20-1
D gene: -
clone size: many
CDR3 protein: CSANRAQSFTDTQYF
CDR3 DNA: TGCAGTGCCAACAGGGCCCAAAGCTTCACAGATACGCAGTATTTT

J gene: TRBJ1-5
V gene: TRBV19
D gene: -
clone size: many
CDR3 protein: CASSVSRSNQPQHF
CDR3 DNA: TGTGCCAGTAGTGTGTCGAGAAGCAATCAGCCCCAGCATTTT